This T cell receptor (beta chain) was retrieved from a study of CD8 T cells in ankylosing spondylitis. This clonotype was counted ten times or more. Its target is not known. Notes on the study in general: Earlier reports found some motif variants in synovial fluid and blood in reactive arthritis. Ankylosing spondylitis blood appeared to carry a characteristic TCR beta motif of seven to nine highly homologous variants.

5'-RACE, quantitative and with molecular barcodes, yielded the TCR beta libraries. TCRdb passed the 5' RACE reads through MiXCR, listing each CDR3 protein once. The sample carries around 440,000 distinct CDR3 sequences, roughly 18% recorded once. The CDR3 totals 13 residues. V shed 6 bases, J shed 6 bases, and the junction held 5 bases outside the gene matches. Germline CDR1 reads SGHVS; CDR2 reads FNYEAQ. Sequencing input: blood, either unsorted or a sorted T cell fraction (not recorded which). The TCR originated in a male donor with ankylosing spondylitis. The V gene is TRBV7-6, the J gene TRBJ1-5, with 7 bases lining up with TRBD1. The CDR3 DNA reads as TGTGCCAGCAGTTCTCAGGGGGGTCAGCCCCAGCATTTT. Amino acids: CASSSQGGQPQHF.